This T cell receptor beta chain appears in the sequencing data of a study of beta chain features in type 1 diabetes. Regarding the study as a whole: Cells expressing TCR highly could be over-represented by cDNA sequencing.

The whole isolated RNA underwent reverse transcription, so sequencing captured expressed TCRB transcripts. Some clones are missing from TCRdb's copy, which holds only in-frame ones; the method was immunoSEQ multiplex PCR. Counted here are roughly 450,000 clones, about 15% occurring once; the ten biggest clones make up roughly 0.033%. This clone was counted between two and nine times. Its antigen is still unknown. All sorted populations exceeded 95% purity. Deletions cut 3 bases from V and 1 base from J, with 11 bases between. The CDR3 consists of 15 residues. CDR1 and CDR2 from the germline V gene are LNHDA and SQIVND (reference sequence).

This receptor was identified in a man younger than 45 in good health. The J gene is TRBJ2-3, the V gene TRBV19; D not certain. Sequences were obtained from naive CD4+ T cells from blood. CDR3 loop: CASSIPRVGTDTQYF. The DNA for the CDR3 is TGTGCCAGTAGTATCCCACGGGTGGGCACAGATACGCAGTATTTT.